The rows below give T cell receptor beta chains drawn from one sample of a study of T cell responses to AZD1222 COVID-19 vaccine. The protocol was immunoSEQ multiplex PCR, while the TCRdb copy is restricted to in-frame clones and leaves out a portion. The sample records approximately 170,000 clones, about 92% being singletons. The specimen was peripheral blood, collected on day 0 of AZD1222 vaccination. Source of these receptors: an adult in good health. CDR3s include the opening cysteine and the closing phenylalanine or tryptophan. Size tells how often a clone was seen (once, few, many) or the class of an expanded clone, and some rows leave it out.

V: TRBV11-2; size: NA; CDR3: CASSSAGTGDYGYTF
V: TRBV9; size: NA; CDR3: CASSVGAHMNTEAFF
V: TRBV27; size: NA; CDR3: CASSMTGTGLIDTQYF
V: TRBV5-1; size: NA; CDR3: CASSLEVNTEAFF
V: TRBV4-1; size: NA; CDR3: CASSQLTGGEAFF
V: TRBV7-8; size: NA; CDR3: CASSPQYELFF
V: TRBV12-3/TRBV12-4; size: NA; CDR3: CATNFEGGGAFF
V: TRBV10-3; size: few; CDR3: CAIRHRDREDSPLHF
V: TRBV30; size: NA; CDR3: CAWSPSGGNYGYTF
V: TRBV27; size: NA; CDR3: CASSYGGPMGRETQYF
V: TRBV6-1; size: NA; CDR3: CASSEGIGDQPQHF
V: TRBV5-1; size: NA; CDR3: CASRRDSDTGELFF
V: TRBV19; size: NA; CDR3: CASSIVGLNTEAFF
V: TRBV7-8; size: NA; CDR3: CASSPGMTGLTYEQYF
V: TRBV7-6; size: NA; CDR3: CASSPQSRDRGGYTF
V: TRBV7-9; size: NA; CDR3: CASSPEGWGGYTF
V: TRBV11-2; size: NA; CDR3: CASSLGQGFSNQPQHF
V: TRBV2; size: NA; CDR3: CASSEGTDTQYF
V: TRBV3-1/TRBV3-2; size: NA; CDR3: CASSHRATGITDTQYF
V: TRBV4-1; size: NA; CDR3: CASSQVLRNYGYTF
V: TRBV5-1; size: NA; CDR3: CASSLVGSTEAFF
V: TRBV7-6; size: NA; CDR3: CASSQRRSSTDTQYF
V: TRBV7-9; size: many; CDR3: CASSLARGTSDEQYF
V: TRBV7-2; size: NA; CDR3: CASSLGTSGLGEQFF
V: TRBV6-5; size: NA; CDR3: CASSFDRNNQPQHF
V: TRBV15; size: NA; CDR3: CATSRGRIVRTDTQYF
V: TRBV24-1; size: NA; CDR3: CATSDHDAGPQYF
V: TRBV28; size: NA; CDR3: CASSSAEYNEQFF
V: TRBV2; size: NA; CDR3: CASTGQYLEKLFF
V: TRBV7-6; size: NA; CDR3: CASSRGLFSGNTIYF
V: TRBV6-5; size: NA; CDR3: CASSYSAGSSEAFF
V: TRBV29-1; size: NA; CDR3: CSVVGGGNQPQHF
V: TRBV19; size: NA; CDR3: CASSMGGQMNTEAFF
V: TRBV28; size: NA; CDR3: CASSLTSTEAFF
V: TRBV7-9; size: NA; CDR3: CASSLRPNSPLHF
V: TRBV5-1; size: NA; CDR3: CASSLRRDRGKAFF
V: TRBV29-1; size: NA; CDR3: CSVERVLAGAGEQYF
V: TRBV18; size: NA; CDR3: CASSPSGSRDIQYF
V: TRBV10-3; size: NA; CDR3: CAISEQGAEETQYF
V: TRBV2; size: NA; CDR3: CASSQGAYEQYF
V: TRBV6-5; size: NA; CDR3: CASKILMGGAFF